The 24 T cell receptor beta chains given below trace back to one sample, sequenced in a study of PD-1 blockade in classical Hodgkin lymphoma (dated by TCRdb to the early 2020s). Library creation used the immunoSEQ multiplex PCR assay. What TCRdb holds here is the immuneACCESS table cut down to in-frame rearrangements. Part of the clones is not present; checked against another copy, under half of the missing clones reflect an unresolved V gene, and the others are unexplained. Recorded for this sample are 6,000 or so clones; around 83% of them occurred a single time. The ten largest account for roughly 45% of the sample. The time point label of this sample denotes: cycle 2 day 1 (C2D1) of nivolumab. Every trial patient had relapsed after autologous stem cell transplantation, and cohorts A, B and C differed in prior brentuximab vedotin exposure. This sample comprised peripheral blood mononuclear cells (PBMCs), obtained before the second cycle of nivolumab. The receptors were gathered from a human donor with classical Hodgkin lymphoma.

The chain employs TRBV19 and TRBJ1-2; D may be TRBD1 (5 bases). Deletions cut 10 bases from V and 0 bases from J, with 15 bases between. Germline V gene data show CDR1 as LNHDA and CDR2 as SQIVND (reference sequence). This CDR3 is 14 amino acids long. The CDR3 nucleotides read TGTGCCAATAGGGGCCTCCTAGCTAACTATGGCTACACCTTC. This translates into CANRGLLANYGYTF.

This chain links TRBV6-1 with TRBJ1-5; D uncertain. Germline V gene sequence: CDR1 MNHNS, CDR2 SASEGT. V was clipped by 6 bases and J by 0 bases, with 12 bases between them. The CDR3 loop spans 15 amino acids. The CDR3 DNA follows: TGTGCCAGCAGGTCGGGCCAAAATAGCAATCAGCCCCAGCATTTT. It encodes CASRSGQNSNQPQHF.

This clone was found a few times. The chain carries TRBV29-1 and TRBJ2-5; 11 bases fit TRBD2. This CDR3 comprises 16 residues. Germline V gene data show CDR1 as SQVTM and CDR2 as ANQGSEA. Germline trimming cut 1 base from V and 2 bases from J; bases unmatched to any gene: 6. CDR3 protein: CSVEGPSGGLQETQYF. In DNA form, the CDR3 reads TGCAGCGTTGAAGGTCCTAGCGGGGGGTTACAAGAGACCCAGTACTTC.

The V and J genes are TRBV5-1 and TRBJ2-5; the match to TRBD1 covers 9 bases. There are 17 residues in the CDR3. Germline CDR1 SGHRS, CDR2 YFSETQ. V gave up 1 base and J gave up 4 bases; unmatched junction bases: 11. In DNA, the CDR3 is TGCGCCAGCAGCTTGACCTTACCGGGACAGGGAGGAGAGACCCAGTACTTC. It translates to CASSLTLPGQGGETQYF. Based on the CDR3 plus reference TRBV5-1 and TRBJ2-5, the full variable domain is KAGVTQTPRYLIKTRGQQVTLSCSPISGHRSVSWYQQTPGQGLQFLFEYFSETQRNKGNFPGRFSGRQFSNSRSEMNVSTLELGDSALYLCASSLTLPGQGGETQYFGPGTRLLVL.

The CDR3 is CASSMGQSYEQYV. The CDR3 DNA follows: TGTGCCAGTAGTATGGGACAGTCCTACGAGCAGTACGTC. V usage is TRBV19 and J usage is TRBJ2-7; 7 bases map to TRBD1. Germline V CDR1 and CDR2: LNHDA, SQIVND (reference sequence). The CDR3 sequence is 13 residues long. The junction had 0 bases not matched to a gene; V was cut back by 3 bases and J by 1 base.

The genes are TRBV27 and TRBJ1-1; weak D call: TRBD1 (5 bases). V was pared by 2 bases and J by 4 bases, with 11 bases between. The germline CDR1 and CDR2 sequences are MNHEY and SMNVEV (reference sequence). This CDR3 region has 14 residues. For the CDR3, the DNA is TGTGCCAGCAGTTTAGGGGGGATACTCACTGAAGCTTTCTTT. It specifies CASSLGGILTEAFF.

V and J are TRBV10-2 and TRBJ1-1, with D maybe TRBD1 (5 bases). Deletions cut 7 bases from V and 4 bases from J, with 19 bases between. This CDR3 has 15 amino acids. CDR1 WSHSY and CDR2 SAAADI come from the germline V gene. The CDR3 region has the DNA TGCGCCAGCATATACTCGCTTCAGGGCCCCACTGAAGCTTTCTTT. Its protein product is CASIYSLQGPTEAFF.

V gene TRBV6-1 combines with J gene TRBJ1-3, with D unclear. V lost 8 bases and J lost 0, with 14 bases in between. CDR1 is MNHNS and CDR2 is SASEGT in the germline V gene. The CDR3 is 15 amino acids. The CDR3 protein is CASQADIPSGNTIYF. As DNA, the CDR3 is TGTGCCAGCCAAGCCGACATCCCCTCTGGAAACACCATATATTTT.

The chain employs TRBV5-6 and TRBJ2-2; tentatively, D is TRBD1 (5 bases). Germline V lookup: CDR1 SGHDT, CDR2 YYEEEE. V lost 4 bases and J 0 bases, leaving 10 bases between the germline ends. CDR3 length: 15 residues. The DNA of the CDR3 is TGTGCCAGCAGCCTTTTAGGGGCGAACACCGGGGAGCTGTTTTTT. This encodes CASSLLGANTGELFF.

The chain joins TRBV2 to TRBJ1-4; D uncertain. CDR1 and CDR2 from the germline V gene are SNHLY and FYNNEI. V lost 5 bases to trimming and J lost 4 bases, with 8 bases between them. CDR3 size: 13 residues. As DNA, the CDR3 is TGTGCCAGCAGTCGAGACCATAATGAAAAACTGTTTTTT. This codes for CASSRDHNEKLFF.

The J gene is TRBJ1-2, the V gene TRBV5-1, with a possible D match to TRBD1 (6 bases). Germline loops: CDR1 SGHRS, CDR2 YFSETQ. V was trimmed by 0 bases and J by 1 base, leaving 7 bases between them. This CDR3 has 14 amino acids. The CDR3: CASSLEGGNYGYTF. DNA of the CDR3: TGCGCCAGCAGCTTGGAGGGGGGTAACTATGGCTACACCTTC. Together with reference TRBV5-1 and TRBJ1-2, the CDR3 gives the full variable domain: KAGVTQTPRYLIKTRGQQVTLSCSPISGHRSVSWYQQTPGQGLQFLFEYFSETQRNKGNFPGRFSGRQFSNSRSEMNVSTLELGDSALYLCASSLEGGNYGYTFGSGTRLTVV.

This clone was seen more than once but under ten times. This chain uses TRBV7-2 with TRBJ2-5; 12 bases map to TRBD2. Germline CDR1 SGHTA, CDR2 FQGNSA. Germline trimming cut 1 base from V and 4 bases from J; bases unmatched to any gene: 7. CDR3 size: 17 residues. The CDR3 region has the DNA TGTGCCAGCAGCTTAGGTTTGGCTAGCGGGGGGGCAGAGACCCAGTACTTC. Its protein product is CASSLGLASGGAETQYF.

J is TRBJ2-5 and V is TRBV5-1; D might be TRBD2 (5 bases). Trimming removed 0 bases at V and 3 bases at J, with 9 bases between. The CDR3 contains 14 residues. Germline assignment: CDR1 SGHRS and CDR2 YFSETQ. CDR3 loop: CASSLGLTKETQYF. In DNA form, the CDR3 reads TGCGCCAGCAGCTTGGGCCTGACTAAAGAGACCCAGTACTTC.

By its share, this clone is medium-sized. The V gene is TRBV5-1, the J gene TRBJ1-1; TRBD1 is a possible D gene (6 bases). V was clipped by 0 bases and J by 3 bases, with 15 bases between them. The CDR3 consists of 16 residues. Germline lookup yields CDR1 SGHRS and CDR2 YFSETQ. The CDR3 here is CASSLGAGGAYTEAFF. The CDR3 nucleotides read TGCGCCAGCAGCTTGGGAGCGGGGGGCGCGTACACTGAAGCTTTCTTT.

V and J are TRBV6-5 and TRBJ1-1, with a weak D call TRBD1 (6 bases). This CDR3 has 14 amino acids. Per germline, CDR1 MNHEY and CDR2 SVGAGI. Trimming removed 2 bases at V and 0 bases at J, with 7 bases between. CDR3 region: CASSYGGLNTEAFF. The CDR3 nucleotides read TGTGCCAGCAGTTACGGGGGCCTGAACACTGAAGCTTTCTTT.

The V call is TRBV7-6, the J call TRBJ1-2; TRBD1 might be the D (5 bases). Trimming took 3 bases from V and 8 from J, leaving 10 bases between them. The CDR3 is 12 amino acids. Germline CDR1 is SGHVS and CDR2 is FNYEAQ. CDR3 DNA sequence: TGTGCCAGCAGCTTTTTGAGGGGCGGCTACACCTTC. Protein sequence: CASSFLRGGYTF. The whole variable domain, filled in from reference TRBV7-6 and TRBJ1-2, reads GAGVSQSPRYKVTKRGQDVALRCDPISGHVSLYWYRQALGQGPEFLTYFNYEAQQDKSGLPNDRFSAERPEGSISTLTIQRTEQRDSAMYRCASSFLRGGYTFGSGTRLTVV.

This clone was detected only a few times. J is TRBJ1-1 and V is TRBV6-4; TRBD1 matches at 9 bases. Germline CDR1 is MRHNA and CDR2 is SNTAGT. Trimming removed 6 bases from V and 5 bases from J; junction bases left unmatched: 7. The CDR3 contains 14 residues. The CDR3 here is CASSPQGARTEAFF. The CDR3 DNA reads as TGTGCCAGCAGCCCACAGGGGGCGAGGACTGAAGCTTTCTTT.

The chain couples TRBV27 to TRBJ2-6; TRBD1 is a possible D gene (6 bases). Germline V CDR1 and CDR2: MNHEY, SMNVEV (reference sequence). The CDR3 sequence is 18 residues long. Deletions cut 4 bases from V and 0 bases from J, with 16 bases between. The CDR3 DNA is TGTGCCAGCAGTTCTTCAGGGGTTTTCTCCTCTGGGGCCAACGTCCTGACTTTC. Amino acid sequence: CASSSSGVFSSGANVLTF. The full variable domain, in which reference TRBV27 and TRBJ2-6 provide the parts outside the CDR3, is EAQVTQNPRYLITVTGKKLTVTCSQNMNHEYMSWYRQDPGLGLRQIYYSMNVEVTDKGDVPEGYKVSRKEKRNFPLILESPSPNQTSLYFCASSSSGVFSSGANVLTFGAGSRLTVL.

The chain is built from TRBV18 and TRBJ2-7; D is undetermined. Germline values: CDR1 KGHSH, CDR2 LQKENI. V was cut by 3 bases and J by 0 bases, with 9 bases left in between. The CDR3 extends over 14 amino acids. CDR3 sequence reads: CASSPNTASYEQYV. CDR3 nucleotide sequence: TGTGCCAGCTCACCCAACACGGCCTCCTACGAGCAGTACGTC.

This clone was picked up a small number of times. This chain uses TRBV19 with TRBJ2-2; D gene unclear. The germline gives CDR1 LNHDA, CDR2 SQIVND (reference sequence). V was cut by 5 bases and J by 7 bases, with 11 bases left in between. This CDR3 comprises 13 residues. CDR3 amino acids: CASSPISYGELFF. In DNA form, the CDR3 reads TGTGCCAGTAGTCCGATATCTTACGGGGAGCTGTTTTTT. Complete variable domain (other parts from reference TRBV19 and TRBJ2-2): DGGITQSPKYLFRKEGQNVTLSCEQNLNHDAMYWYRQDPGQGLRLIYYSQIVNDFQKGDIAEGYSVSREKKESFPLTVTSAQKNPTAFYLCASSPISYGELFFGEGSRLTVL.

The DNA of the CDR3 is TGTGCCTGGAGCTTTAGGTATACAGCAAACACCGGGGAGCTGTTTTTT. Protein sequence: CAWSFRYTANTGELFF. The chain carries TRBV30 and TRBJ2-2; no firm D call. V lost 3 bases, J lost 2 bases, and 16 bases lay in between. The CDR3 is 16 amino acids. CDR1 is GTSNPN and CDR2 is SVGIG in the germline V gene (reference sequence).

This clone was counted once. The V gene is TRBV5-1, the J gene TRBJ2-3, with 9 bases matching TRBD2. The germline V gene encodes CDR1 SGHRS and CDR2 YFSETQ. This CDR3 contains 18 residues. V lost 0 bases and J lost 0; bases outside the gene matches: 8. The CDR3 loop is CASSLATSGKSSTDTQYF. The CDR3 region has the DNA TGCGCCAGCAGCTTGGCGACTAGCGGAAAATCTAGCACAGATACGCAGTATTTT.

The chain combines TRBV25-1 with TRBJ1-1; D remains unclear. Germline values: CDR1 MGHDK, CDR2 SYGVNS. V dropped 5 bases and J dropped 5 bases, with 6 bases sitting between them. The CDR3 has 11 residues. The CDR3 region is CASSLRTEAFF. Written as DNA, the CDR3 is TGTGCCAGCAGTCTGAGGACTGAAGCTTTCTTT.

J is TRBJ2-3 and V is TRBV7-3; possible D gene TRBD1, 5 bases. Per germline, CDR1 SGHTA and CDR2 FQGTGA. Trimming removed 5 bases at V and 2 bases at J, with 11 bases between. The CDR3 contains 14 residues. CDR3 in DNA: TGTGCCAGCAGCCTTGTAGGGGACACAGATACGCAGTATTTT. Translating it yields CASSLVGDTDTQYF.